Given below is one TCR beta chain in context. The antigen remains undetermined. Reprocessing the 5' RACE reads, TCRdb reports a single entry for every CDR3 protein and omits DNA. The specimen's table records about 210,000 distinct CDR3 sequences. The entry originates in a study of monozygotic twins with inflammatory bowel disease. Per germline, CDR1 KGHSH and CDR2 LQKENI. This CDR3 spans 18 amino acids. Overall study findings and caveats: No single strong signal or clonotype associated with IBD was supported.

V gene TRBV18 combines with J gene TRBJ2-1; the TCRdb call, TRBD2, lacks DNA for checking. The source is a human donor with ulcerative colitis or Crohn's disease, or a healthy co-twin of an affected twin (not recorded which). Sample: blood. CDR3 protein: CASSAAPSTSGSYNEQFF.